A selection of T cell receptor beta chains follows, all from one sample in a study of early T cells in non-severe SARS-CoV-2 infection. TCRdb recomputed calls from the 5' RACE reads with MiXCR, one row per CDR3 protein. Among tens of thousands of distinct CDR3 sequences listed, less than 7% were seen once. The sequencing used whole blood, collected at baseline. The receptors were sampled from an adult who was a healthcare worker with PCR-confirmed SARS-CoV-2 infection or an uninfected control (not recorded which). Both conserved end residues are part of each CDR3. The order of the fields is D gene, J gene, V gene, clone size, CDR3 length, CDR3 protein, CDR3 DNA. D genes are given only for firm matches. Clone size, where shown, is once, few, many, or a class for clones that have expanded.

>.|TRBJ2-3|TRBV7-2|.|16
CASSLGGSPSTDTQYF
TGTGCCAGCAGCTTAGGAGGTAGCCCTAGCACAGATACGCAGTATTTT
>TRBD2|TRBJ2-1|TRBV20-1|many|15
CSASSSGLAFGEQFF
TGCAGTGCTAGTTCCTCGGGACTAGCATTCGGTGAGCAGTTCTTC
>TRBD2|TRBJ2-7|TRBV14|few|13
CASSQVRGGRIYF
TGTGCCAGCAGCCAAGTTAGGGGCGGGAGAATATACTTC
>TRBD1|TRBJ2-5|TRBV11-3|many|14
CASSAGTGEETQYF
TGTGCCAGCAGCGCCGGGACAGGCGAAGAGACCCAGTACTTC
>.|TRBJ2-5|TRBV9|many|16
CASSVGGAAIWETQYF
TGTGCCAGCAGCGTAGGAGGGGCCGCGATATGGGAGACCCAGTACTTC
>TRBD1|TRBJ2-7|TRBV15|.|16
CATSRDEKGATYEQYF
TGTGCCACCAGCAGAGATGAAAAGGGGGCAACCTACGAGCAGTACTTC
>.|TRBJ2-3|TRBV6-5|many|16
CASSYSAPYLTDTQYF
TGTGCCAGCAGTTACTCAGCACCATACCTCACAGATACGCAGTATTTT
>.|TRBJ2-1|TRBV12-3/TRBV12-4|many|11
CASRAYVEQFF
TGTGCCAGCAGGGCATATGTTGAGCAGTTCTTC
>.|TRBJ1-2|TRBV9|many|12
CASSGEVYGYTF
TGTGCCAGCAGCGGGGAGGTCTATGGCTACACCTTC
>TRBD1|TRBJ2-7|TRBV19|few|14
CASRHWDRAREQYF
TGTGCCAGTAGACACTGGGACAGGGCTCGCGAGCAGTACTTC
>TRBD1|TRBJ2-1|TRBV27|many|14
CASSSGQGRGEQFF
TGTGCCAGCAGTTCTGGACAGGGCAGGGGTGAGCAGTTCTTC
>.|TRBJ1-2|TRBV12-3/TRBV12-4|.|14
CASSSEGGRYGNTF
TGTGCCAGCAGTTCAGAAGGGGGACGGTATGGCAACACCTTC
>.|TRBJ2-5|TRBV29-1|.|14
CSVDDPKRGETQYF
TGCAGCGTTGACGACCCGAAAAGGGGAGAGACCCAGTACTTC
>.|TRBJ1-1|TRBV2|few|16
CASSERLGHGGTEAFF
TGTGCCAGCAGTGAGCGGCTAGGACATGGTGGGACTGAAGCTTTCTTT
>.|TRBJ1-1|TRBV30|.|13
CAWCHGGNTEAFF
TGTGCCTGGTGTCATGGGGGGAACACTGAAGCTTTCTTT
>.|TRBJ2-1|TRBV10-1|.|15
CASADSSGQRYEQFF
TGCGCCAGTGCGGATAGTAGCGGTCAAAGGTATGAGCAGTTCTTC
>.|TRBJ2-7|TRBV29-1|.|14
CSVGRQAGGHEQYF
TGCAGCGTCGGACGACAGGCCGGCGGTCACGAGCAGTACTTC